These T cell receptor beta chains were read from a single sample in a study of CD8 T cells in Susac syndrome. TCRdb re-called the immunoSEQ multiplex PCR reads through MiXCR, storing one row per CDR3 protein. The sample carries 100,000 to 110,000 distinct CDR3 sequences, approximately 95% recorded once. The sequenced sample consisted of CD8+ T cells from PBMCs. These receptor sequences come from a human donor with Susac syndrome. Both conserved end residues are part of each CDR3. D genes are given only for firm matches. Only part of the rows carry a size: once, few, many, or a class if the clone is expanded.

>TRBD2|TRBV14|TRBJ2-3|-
TGTGCCAGCAGCCAAGTGGTGGCGTTCGGGACTAGCGGACCTTTTAGCACAGATACGCAGTATTTT
CASSQVVAFGTSGPFSTDTQYF
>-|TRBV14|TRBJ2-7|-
TGTGCCAGCAGCCAATCCGGCGGCTACGAGCAGTACTTC
CASSQSGGYEQYF
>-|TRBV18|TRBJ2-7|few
TGTGCCAGCTCATCAAACTCCTACGAGCAGTACTTC
CASSSNSYEQYF
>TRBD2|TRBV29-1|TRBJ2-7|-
TGCAGCGTCGGGGAGGGGAGTTCCTACGAGCAGTACTTC
CSVGEGSSYEQYF
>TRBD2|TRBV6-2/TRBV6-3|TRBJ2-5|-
TGTGCCAGCAGTTACTCACCCTCCGGGACTAGCGGGAGGGAACTCCGGGAGACCCAGTACTTC
CASSYSPSGTSGRELRETQYF
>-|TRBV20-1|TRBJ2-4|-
TGCAGTGCTAGTGGGGTGGCCAAAAACATTCAGTACTTC
CSASGVAKNIQYF
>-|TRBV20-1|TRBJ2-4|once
TGCAGTGCTTTTACAGGGATTTATGTGGGGGGAGGTATTCAGTACTTC
CSAFTGIYVGGGIQYF
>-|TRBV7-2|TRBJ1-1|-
TGTGCCAGCAGCCTAATTGGGGGACTAAACACTGAAGCTTTCTTT
CASSLIGGLNTEAFF
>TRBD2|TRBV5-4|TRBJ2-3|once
TGTGCCAGCAGCTCGGGACTAGCGCCTACTTCTAGCACAGATACGCAGTATTTT
CASSSGLAPTSSTDTQYF
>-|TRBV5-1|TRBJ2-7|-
TGCGCCAGCAGGGGTTCCTACGAGCAGTACTTC
CASRGSYEQYF
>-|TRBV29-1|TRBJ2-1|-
TGCAGCGCTCGCCGTAACAGGGATGGTGAGCAGTTCTTC
CSARRNRDGEQFF
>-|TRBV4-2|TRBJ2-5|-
TGTGCCAGCAGCCCCTCCCTGGGCGAAGGGGAGACCCAGTACTTC
CASSPSLGEGETQYF
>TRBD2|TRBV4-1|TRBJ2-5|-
TGCGCCAGCACTCTACGCCCGGGACTAGCGGGAGGGGGCCAAGAGACCCAGTACTTC
CASTLRPGLAGGGQETQYF
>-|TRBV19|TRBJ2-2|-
TGTGCCGTACAACATCGGGGCCACGGGGAGCTGTTTTTT
CAVQHRGHGELFF
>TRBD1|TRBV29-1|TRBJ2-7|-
TGCAGCGTTGAGGGGGACAGAGGCGAGCAGTACTTC
CSVEGDRGEQYF
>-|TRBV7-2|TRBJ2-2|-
TGTGCCAGCAGCTTAGGAGGCGCCGGGGAGCTGTTTTTT
CASSLGGAGELFF
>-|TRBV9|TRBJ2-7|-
TGTGCCAGCAGCGTAGGGAGTTCCTACGAGCAGTACTTC
CASSVGSSYEQYF
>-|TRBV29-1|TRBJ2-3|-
TGCAGCGTTGAAGCCAGGGTCGGGGAGGCGCAGTATTTT
CSVEARVGEAQYF
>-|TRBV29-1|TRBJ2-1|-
TGCAGCGTTGGAGGGGCGGGTGAGCAGTTCTTC
CSVGGAGEQFF
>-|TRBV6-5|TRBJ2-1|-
TGTGCCAGCAGACCACAGGGCAATGAGCAGTTCTTC
CASRPQGNEQFF
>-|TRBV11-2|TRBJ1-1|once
TGTGCCAGCAGCCCATATCAGGCTATAGATGAAGCTTTCTTT
CASSPYQAIDEAFF
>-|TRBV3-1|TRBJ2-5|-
TGTGCCAGCAGCCCAAGCTGGGGGCGGATTCAAGAGACCCAGTACTTC
CASSPSWGRIQETQYF
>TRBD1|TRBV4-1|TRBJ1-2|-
TGCGCCAGCAGACCGGGACAGGGATTTGGCTACACCTTC
CASRPGQGFGYTF
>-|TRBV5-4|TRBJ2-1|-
TGTGCCAGCAGCTTTTGGGACGACTCCAATGAGCAGTTCTTC
CASSFWDDSNEQFF
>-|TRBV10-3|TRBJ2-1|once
TGTGCCATCAGTGAGTCGGAGGGAAGCGGGGAGCAGTTCTTC
CAISESEGSGEQFF
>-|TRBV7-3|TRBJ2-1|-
TGTGCCAGCAGCTCTCCCGTAGGGGGGGGGCCGAATGAGCAGTTCTTC
CASSSPVGGGPNEQFF
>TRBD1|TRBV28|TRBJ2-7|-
TGTGCCAGCAGTGACAGGGTCGAGCAGTACTTC
CASSDRVEQYF
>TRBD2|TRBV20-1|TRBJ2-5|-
TGCAGTGCTAGAGTGGGGACTAGCCGGGAGACCCAGTACTTC
CSARVGTSRETQYF
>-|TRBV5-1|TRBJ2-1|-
TGCGCCAGCAGCGAACTAGAGGGTGAGCAGTTCTTC
CASSELEGEQFF
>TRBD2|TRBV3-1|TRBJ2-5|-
TGTGCCAGCAGCCACTATAGCGGGGGCTGGGAGACCCAGTACTTC
CASSHYSGGWETQYF
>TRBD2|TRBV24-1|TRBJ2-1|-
TGTGCCACCAGTAGCGGGAGAGACTACAATGAGCAGTTCTTC
CATSSGRDYNEQFF
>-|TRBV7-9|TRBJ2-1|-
TGTGCCAGCAGCTTAGGTTATCGGGGAGCCTACAATGAGCAGTTCTTC
CASSLGYRGAYNEQFF
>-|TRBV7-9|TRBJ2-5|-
TGTGCCAGCAGGGCCGGTAACAGTATCGGGGAGACCCAGTACTTC
CASRAGNSIGETQYF
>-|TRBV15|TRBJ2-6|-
TGTGCCACCGGGGTACATTCTGGGGCCAACGTCCTGACTTTC
CATGVHSGANVLTF
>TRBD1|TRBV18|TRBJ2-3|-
TGTGCCAGCTCACAACAGGGGAGTCATGAAGGAGATACGCAGTATTTT
CASSQQGSHEGDTQYF
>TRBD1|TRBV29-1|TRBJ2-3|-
TGCAGCGCATTACCGACAGGGGGATTCACAGATACGCAGTATTTT
CSALPTGGFTDTQYF
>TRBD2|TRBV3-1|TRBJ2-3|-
TGTGCCAGCAGCCCGGCTAGCGGTGGTGGGGATACGCAGTATTTT
CASSPASGGGDTQYF
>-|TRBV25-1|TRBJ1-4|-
TGTGCCACTTCCCGGCAGCCTAATGAAAAACTGTTTTTT
CATSRQPNEKLFF
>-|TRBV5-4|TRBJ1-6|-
TGTGCCAGCAGTTCCGGGACGATGAGGAATAATTCACCCCTCCACTTT
CASSSGTMRNNSPLHF
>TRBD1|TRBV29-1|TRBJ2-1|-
TGCAGCGTGGCCGGTACAGGGGGCGATGAGCAGTTCTTC
CSVAGTGGDEQFF